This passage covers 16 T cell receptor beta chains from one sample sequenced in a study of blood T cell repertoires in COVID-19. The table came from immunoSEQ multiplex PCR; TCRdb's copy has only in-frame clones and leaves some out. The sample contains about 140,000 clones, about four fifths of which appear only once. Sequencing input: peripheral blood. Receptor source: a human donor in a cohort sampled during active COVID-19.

As DNA, the CDR3 is TGTGCCAGCTCACAGGGGACAGGGAGCAATCAGCCCCAGCATTTT. This sequence encodes CASSQGTGSNQPQHF. The J gene is TRBJ1-5, the V gene TRBV18, with 9 bases aligning to TRBD1. Germline CDR1 reads KGHSH; CDR2 reads LQKENI. V shed 4 bases, J shed 1 base, and the junction held 2 bases outside the gene matches. This CDR3 comprises 15 residues.

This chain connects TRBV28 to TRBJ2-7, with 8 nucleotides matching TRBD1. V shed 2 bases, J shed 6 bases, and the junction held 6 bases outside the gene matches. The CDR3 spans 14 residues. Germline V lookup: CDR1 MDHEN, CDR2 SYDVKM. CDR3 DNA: TGTGCCAGCAGTTTACGACAGGGGTTCTCCGAGCAGTACTTC. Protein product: CASSLRQGFSEQYF.

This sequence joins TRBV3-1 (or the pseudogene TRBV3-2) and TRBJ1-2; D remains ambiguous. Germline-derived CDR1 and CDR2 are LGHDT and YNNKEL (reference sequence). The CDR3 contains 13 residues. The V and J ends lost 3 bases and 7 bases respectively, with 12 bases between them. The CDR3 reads CASSQAVRGGYTF. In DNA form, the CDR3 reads TGTGCCAGCAGCCAGGCCGTTCGCGGTGGCTACACCTTC.

This CDR3 is CASSRIDGGNSPLHF. CDR3 DNA sequence: TGTGCCAGCAGTCGTATCGACGGGGGGAATTCACCCCTCCACTTT. This chain connects TRBV7-9 to TRBJ1-6; tentative D call: TRBD1 (5 bases). V shed 6 bases and J shed 7 bases, with 16 bases lying between them. The CDR3 runs 15 residues. CDR1 SEHNR and CDR2 FQNEAQ come from the germline V gene (reference sequence).

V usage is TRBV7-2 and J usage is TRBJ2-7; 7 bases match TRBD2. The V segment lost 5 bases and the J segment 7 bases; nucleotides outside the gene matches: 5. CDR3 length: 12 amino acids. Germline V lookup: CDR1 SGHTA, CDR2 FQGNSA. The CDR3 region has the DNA TGTGCCAGCAGCGGGAGGGGAGGGGAGCAGTACTTC. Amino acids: CASSGRGGEQYF.

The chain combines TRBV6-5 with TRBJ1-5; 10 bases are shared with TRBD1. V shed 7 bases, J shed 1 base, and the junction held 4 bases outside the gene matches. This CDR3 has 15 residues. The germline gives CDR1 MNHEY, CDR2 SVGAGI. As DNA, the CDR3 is TGTGCCAGCACCGCGACAGGGGGCAGCAATCAGCCCCAGCATTTT. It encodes CASTATGGSNQPQHF.

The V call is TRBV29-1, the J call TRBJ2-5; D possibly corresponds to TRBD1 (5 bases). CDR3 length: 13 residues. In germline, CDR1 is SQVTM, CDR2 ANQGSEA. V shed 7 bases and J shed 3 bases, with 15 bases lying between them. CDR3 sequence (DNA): TGCAGCGCCCCTCCCTCAGGGAAAGAGACCCAGTACTTC. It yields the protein CSAPPSGKETQYF.

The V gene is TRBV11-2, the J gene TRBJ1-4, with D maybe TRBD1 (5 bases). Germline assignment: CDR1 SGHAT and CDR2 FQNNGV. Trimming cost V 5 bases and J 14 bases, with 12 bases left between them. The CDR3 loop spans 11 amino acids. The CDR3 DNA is TGTGCCAGCAGCCGAGACAGTTCGCTGTTTTTT. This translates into CASSRDSSLFF. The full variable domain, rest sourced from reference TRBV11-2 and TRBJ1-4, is EAGVAQSPRYKIIEKRQSVAFWCNPISGHATLYWYQQILGQGPKLLIQFQNNGVVDDSQLPKDRFSAERLKGVDSTLKIQPAKLEDSAVYLCASSRDSSLFFGSGTQLSVL.

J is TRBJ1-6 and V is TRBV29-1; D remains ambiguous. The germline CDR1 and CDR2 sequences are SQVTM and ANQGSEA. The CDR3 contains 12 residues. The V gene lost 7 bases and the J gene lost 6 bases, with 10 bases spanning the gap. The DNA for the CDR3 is TGCAGCGCCAAATCCCCTAATTCACCCCTCCACTTT. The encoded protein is CSAKSPNSPLHF.

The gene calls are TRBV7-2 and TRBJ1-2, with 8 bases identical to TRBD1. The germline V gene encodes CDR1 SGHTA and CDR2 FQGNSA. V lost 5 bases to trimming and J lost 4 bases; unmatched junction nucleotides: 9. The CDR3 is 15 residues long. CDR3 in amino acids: CASSLTGGFGYGYTF. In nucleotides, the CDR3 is TGTGCCAGCAGCCTTACAGGGGGTTTTGGCTATGGCTACACCTTC. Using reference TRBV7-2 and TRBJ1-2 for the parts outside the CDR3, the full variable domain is GAGVSQSPSNKVTEKGKDVELRCDPISGHTALYWYRQSLGQGLEFLIYFQGNSAPDKSGLPSDRFSAERTGGSVSTLTIQRTQQEDSAVYLCASSLTGGFGYGYTFGSGTRLTVV.

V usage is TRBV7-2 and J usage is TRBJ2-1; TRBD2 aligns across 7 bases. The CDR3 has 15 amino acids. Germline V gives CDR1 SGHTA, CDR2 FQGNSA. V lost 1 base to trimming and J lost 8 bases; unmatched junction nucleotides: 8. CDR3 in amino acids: CASSLGGGSVDEQFF. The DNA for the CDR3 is TGTGCCAGCAGCTTAGGAGGCGGGAGTGTAGATGAGCAGTTCTTC. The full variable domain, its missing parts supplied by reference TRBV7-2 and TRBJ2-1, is GAGVSQSPSNKVTEKGKDVELRCDPISGHTALYWYRQSLGQGLEFLIYFQGNSAPDKSGLPSDRFSAERTGGSVSTLTIQRTQQEDSAVYLCASSLGGGSVDEQFFGPGTRLTVL.

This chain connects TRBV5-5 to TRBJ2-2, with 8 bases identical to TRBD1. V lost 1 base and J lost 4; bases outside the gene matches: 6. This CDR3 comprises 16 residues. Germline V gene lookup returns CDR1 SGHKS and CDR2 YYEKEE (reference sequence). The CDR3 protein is CASSLIRGRSTGELFF. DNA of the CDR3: TGTGCCAGCAGCTTGATCAGGGGGCGCAGCACCGGGGAGCTGTTTTTT.

The CDR3 protein is CASSKANRRGSVVGTDTQYF. The CDR3 DNA reads TGTGCCAGCAGCAAAGCGAATCGAAGAGGGTCGGTAGTCGGCACAGATACGCAGTATTTT. J is TRBJ2-3 and V is TRBV21-1; the table's D call, TRBD2, was not checked against the DNA. TRBV21-1 is assigned pseudogene status. The CDR3 contains 20 residues.

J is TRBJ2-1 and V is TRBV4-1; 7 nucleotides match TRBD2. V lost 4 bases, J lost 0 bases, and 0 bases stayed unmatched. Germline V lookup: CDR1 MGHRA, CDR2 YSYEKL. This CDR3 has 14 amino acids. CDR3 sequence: CASSRTSSYNEQFF. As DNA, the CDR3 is TGCGCCAGCAGCCGGACTAGCTCCTACAATGAGCAGTTCTTC.

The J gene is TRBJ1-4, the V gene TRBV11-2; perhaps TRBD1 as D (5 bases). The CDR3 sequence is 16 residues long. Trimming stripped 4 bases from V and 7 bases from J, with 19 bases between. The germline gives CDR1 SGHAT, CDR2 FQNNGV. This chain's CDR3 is CASSSQGGIVSEKLFF. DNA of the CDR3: TGTGCCAGCAGCTCTCAGGGTGGGATCGTAAGTGAAAAACTGTTTTTT.

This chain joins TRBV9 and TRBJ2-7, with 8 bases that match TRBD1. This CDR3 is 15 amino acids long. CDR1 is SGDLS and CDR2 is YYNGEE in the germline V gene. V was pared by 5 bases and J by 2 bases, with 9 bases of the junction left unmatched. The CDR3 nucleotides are TGTGCCAGCAGACCACTCCGGGACAGGCCCTACGAGCAGTACTTC. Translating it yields CASRPLRDRPYEQYF.